Listed below are T cell receptor beta chains from one sample, sequenced in a study of blood T cell repertoires in COVID-19. The data were produced by immunoSEQ multiplex PCR, yet TCRdb's version contains in-frame clones alone and is incomplete. The sample holds almost 200,000 clones, about 90% seen once. The sample was peripheral blood. The receptors were gathered from a woman aged 70-85 years with acute or convalescent COVID-19. The CDR3 runs from the conserved cysteine through the conserved F or W. Fields, in order: clone size, J gene, D gene, V gene, CDR3 protein, CDR3 DNA. A D gene is named only where the DNA matches it firmly. Only part of the rows carry a size: once, few, many, or a class if the clone is expanded.

clone_size: NA; j_call: TRBJ2-7; d_call: TRBD1; v_call: TRBV11-2; cdr3_aa: CASTGQGAGYEQYF; cdr3_nt: TGTGCCAGCACGGGTCAGGGGGCCGGGTACGAGCAGTACTTC
clone_size: NA; j_call: TRBJ1-1; d_call: NA; v_call: TRBV10-2; cdr3_aa: CASSWGDGTEAFF; cdr3_nt: TGCGCCAGCAGTTGGGGGGATGGAACTGAAGCTTTCTTT
clone_size: once; j_call: TRBJ2-7; d_call: TRBD1; v_call: TRBV13; cdr3_aa: CASSSGTGAYEQYF; cdr3_nt: TGTGCCAGCAGCTCCGGGACAGGGGCCTACGAGCAGTACTTC
clone_size: NA; j_call: TRBJ1-3; d_call: TRBD1; v_call: TRBV18; cdr3_aa: CASSQQGNGNTIYF; cdr3_nt: TGTGCCAGCTCTCAACAGGGGAACGGAAACACCATATATTTT
clone_size: NA; j_call: TRBJ2-5; d_call: TRBD2; v_call: TRBV5-1; cdr3_aa: CASSLEPSGGSTGETQYF; cdr3_nt: TGCGCCAGCAGCTTGGAACCGAGCGGGGGGTCGACGGGGGAGACCCAGTACTTC
clone_size: NA; j_call: TRBJ2-1; d_call: TRBD2; v_call: TRBV7-2; cdr3_aa: CASSMGLAGGREEFF; cdr3_nt: TGTGCCAGCAGCATGGGACTAGCGGGGGGGCGTGAAGAGTTCTTC
clone_size: NA; j_call: TRBJ2-7; d_call: TRBD1; v_call: TRBV2; cdr3_aa: CASSKEGASEQYF; cdr3_nt: TGTGCCAGCAGCAAAGAGGGGGCTAGCGAGCAGTACTTC
clone_size: NA; j_call: TRBJ1-1; d_call: NA; v_call: TRBV19; cdr3_aa: CASSMGGYEAFF; cdr3_nt: TGTGCCAGTAGTATGGGGGGGTACGAGGCTTTCTTT
clone_size: once; j_call: TRBJ1-1; d_call: TRBD1; v_call: TRBV6-5; cdr3_aa: CASSYQGQGRTEAFF; cdr3_nt: TGTGCCAGCAGTTACCAAGGACAGGGGAGAACTGAAGCTTTCTTT
clone_size: NA; j_call: TRBJ1-5; d_call: TRBD1; v_call: TRBV24-1; cdr3_aa: CATAGTVNQPQHF; cdr3_nt: TGTGCCACTGCCGGGACAGTTAATCAGCCCCAGCATTTT
clone_size: NA; j_call: TRBJ1-2; d_call: NA; v_call: TRBV19; cdr3_aa: CASSPTASNYGYTF; cdr3_nt: TGTGCCAGTAGCCCGACAGCCTCTAACTATGGCTACACCTTC
clone_size: NA; j_call: TRBJ1-5; d_call: NA; v_call: TRBV19; cdr3_aa: CASSIRRLSNQPQHF; cdr3_nt: TGTGCCAGTAGTATTCGGCGGCTAAGCAATCAGCCCCAGCATTTT
clone_size: NA; j_call: TRBJ2-3; d_call: TRBD2; v_call: TRBV14; cdr3_aa: CASSQDGSGGVGDTQYF; cdr3_nt: TGTGCCAGCAGCCAAGATGGTAGCGGGGGGGTGGGAGATACGCAGTATTTT
clone_size: NA; j_call: TRBJ1-2; d_call: NA; v_call: TRBV7-9; cdr3_aa: CASSSHEGVHYGYTF; cdr3_nt: TGTGCCAGCAGCTCCCATGAGGGCGTTCACTATGGCTACACCTTC
clone_size: NA; j_call: TRBJ2-7; d_call: TRBD2; v_call: TRBV11-2; cdr3_aa: CASSSRGGRYEQYF; cdr3_nt: TGTGCCAGCAGCAGCCGGGGGGGCCGTTACGAGCAGTACTTC
clone_size: NA; j_call: TRBJ2-3; d_call: NA; v_call: TRBV29-1; cdr3_aa: CSVGQSTDTQYF; cdr3_nt: TGCAGCGTTGGACAGTCAACGGATACGCAGTATTTT
clone_size: once; j_call: TRBJ1-5; d_call: NA; v_call: TRBV11-2; cdr3_aa: CASSLAGGPQHF; cdr3_nt: TGTGCCAGCAGCTTGGCAGGAGGGCCCCAGCATTTT
clone_size: NA; j_call: TRBJ1-5; d_call: NA; v_call: TRBV10-2; cdr3_aa: CASGPNQPQHF; cdr3_nt: TGCGCCAGCGGGCCGAATCAGCCCCAGCATTTT
clone_size: NA; j_call: TRBJ1-5; d_call: NA; v_call: TRBV7-9; cdr3_aa: CASSPTGSNQPQHF; cdr3_nt: TGTGCCAGCAGCCCTACAGGCAGCAATCAGCCCCAGCATTTT
clone_size: NA; j_call: TRBJ2-4; d_call: NA; v_call: TRBV3-1/TRBV3-2; cdr3_aa: CASSQRGSVAKNIQYF; cdr3_nt: TGTGCCAGCAGCCAGCGCGGATCGGTCGCCAAAAACATTCAGTACTTC
clone_size: NA; j_call: TRBJ2-2; d_call: NA; v_call: TRBV5-1; cdr3_aa: CASSRGIAPTGELFF; cdr3_nt: TGCGCCAGCAGCCGGGGGATAGCGCCCACCGGGGAGCTGTTTTTT
clone_size: NA; j_call: TRBJ1-1; d_call: NA; v_call: TRBV7-9; cdr3_aa: CASSSQENTEAFF; cdr3_nt: TGTGCCAGCAGCTCACAGGAAAACACTGAAGCTTTCTTT
clone_size: NA; j_call: TRBJ1-2; d_call: TRBD1; v_call: TRBV7-9; cdr3_aa: CASSLSGGGYTF; cdr3_nt: TGTGCCAGCAGCTTATCAGGGGGAGGCTACACCTTC
clone_size: NA; j_call: TRBJ2-7; d_call: TRBD1; v_call: TRBV7-8; cdr3_aa: CASSGGAPYEQYF; cdr3_nt: TGTGCCAGCTCAGGGGGCGCCCCCTACGAGCAGTACTTC
clone_size: NA; j_call: TRBJ1-4; d_call: NA; v_call: TRBV27; cdr3_aa: CASSIGGGKLFF; cdr3_nt: TGTGCCAGCTCTATTGGGGGCGGAAAACTGTTTTTT
clone_size: NA; j_call: TRBJ1-2; d_call: NA; v_call: TRBV7-2; cdr3_aa: CASSSPGKGRDGYTF; cdr3_nt: TGTGCCAGCAGCTCCCCAGGGAAAGGACGGGATGGCTACACCTTC
clone_size: NA; j_call: TRBJ1-6; d_call: NA; v_call: TRBV2; cdr3_aa: CASSEGSVNSPLHF; cdr3_nt: TGTGCCAGCAGTGAAGGGAGTGTAAATTCACCCCTCCACTTT
clone_size: NA; j_call: TRBJ1-1; d_call: TRBD1; v_call: TRBV18; cdr3_aa: CASSPNMDRGAGTEAFF; cdr3_nt: TGTGCCAGCTCACCTAACATGGACAGGGGAGCAGGCACTGAAGCTTTCTTT
clone_size: NA; j_call: TRBJ2-1; d_call: TRBD2; v_call: TRBV5-4; cdr3_aa: CASSLSGRSYNEQFF; cdr3_nt: TGTGCCAGCTCCTTAAGCGGGAGGTCCTACAATGAGCAGTTCTTC
clone_size: NA; j_call: TRBJ1-4; d_call: NA; v_call: TRBV11-2; cdr3_aa: CASSLVPGNEKLFF; cdr3_nt: TGTGCCAGCAGCTTAGTACCAGGGAATGAAAAACTGTTTTTT
clone_size: NA; j_call: TRBJ2-5; d_call: TRBD2; v_call: TRBV5-1; cdr3_aa: CASSLVGGQETQYF; cdr3_nt: TGCGCCAGCAGCTTGGTCGGGGGGCAAGAGACCCAGTACTTC
clone_size: NA; j_call: TRBJ2-4; d_call: NA; v_call: TRBV5-5; cdr3_aa: CASSSAVQVTNIQYF; cdr3_nt: TGTGCCAGCAGCTCCGCGGTTCAAGTAACAAACATTCAGTACTTC
clone_size: NA; j_call: TRBJ2-7; d_call: TRBD2; v_call: TRBV28; cdr3_aa: CASKLTSGSYEQYF; cdr3_nt: TGTGCCAGCAAACTTACTAGCGGGAGTTACGAGCAGTACTTC
clone_size: NA; j_call: TRBJ2-1; d_call: NA; v_call: TRBV4-1; cdr3_aa: CASSHPGYNEQFF; cdr3_nt: TGCGCCAGCAGCCATCCGGGATACAATGAGCAGTTCTTC
clone_size: NA; j_call: TRBJ2-1; d_call: NA; v_call: TRBV20-1; cdr3_aa: CSANERRVSSYNEQFF; cdr3_nt: TGCAGTGCTAATGAGAGGAGGGTAAGCTCCTACAATGAGCAGTTCTTC
clone_size: NA; j_call: TRBJ2-7; d_call: NA; v_call: TRBV12-5; cdr3_aa: CASGSWERNEQYF; cdr3_nt: TGTGCTAGTGGCTCATGGGAGAGGAACGAGCAGTACTTC
clone_size: few; j_call: TRBJ2-3; d_call: TRBD1; v_call: TRBV29-1; cdr3_aa: CSVGWTGVSTDTQYF; cdr3_nt: TGCAGCGTTGGGTGGACAGGCGTTAGCACAGATACGCAGTATTTT
clone_size: NA; j_call: TRBJ1-5; d_call: NA; v_call: TRBV7-2; cdr3_aa: CASSLDSQPQHF; cdr3_nt: TGTGCCAGCAGCTTAGATAGCCAGCCCCAGCATTTT
clone_size: NA; j_call: TRBJ1-5; d_call: TRBD1; v_call: TRBV2; cdr3_aa: CASSGPDRGIGNQPQHF; cdr3_nt: TGTGCCAGCAGTGGACCAGACAGGGGGATAGGCAATCAGCCCCAGCATTTT
clone_size: NA; j_call: TRBJ2-1; d_call: NA; v_call: TRBV11-3; cdr3_aa: CASSSFGTRNDNEQFF; cdr3_nt: TGTGCCAGCAGCTCCTTCGGGACTCGAAACGACAATGAGCAGTTCTTC
clone_size: NA; j_call: TRBJ2-2; d_call: TRBD1; v_call: TRBV7-2; cdr3_aa: CASTSGTANTGELFF; cdr3_nt: TGTGCCAGCACCTCCGGGACAGCAAACACCGGGGAGCTGTTTTTT
clone_size: few; j_call: TRBJ2-7; d_call: TRBD2; v_call: TRBV14; cdr3_aa: CASRNSGFSYEQYF; cdr3_nt: TGTGCCAGCAGAAATAGCGGGTTCTCCTACGAGCAGTACTTC
clone_size: NA; j_call: TRBJ1-2; d_call: NA; v_call: TRBV12-3/TRBV12-4; cdr3_aa: CASSNQTAYGYTF; cdr3_nt: TGTGCCAGCAGTAATCAGACTGCCTATGGCTACACCTTC
clone_size: NA; j_call: TRBJ2-7; d_call: TRBD1; v_call: TRBV5-4; cdr3_aa: CAAGTGTYEQYF; cdr3_nt: TGTGCTGCCGGGACAGGGACCTACGAGCAGTACTTC
clone_size: NA; j_call: TRBJ2-2; d_call: TRBD2; v_call: TRBV18; cdr3_aa: CASSPPRGSGTGELFF; cdr3_nt: TGTGCCAGCTCACCACCGCGCGGGAGCGGTACCGGGGAGCTGTTTTTT
clone_size: NA; j_call: TRBJ2-3; d_call: TRBD2; v_call: TRBV5-1; cdr3_aa: CASSLTGTSGGASDTQYF; cdr3_nt: TGCGCCAGCAGCCTGACCGGGACTAGCGGGGGGGCATCAGATACGCAGTATTTT